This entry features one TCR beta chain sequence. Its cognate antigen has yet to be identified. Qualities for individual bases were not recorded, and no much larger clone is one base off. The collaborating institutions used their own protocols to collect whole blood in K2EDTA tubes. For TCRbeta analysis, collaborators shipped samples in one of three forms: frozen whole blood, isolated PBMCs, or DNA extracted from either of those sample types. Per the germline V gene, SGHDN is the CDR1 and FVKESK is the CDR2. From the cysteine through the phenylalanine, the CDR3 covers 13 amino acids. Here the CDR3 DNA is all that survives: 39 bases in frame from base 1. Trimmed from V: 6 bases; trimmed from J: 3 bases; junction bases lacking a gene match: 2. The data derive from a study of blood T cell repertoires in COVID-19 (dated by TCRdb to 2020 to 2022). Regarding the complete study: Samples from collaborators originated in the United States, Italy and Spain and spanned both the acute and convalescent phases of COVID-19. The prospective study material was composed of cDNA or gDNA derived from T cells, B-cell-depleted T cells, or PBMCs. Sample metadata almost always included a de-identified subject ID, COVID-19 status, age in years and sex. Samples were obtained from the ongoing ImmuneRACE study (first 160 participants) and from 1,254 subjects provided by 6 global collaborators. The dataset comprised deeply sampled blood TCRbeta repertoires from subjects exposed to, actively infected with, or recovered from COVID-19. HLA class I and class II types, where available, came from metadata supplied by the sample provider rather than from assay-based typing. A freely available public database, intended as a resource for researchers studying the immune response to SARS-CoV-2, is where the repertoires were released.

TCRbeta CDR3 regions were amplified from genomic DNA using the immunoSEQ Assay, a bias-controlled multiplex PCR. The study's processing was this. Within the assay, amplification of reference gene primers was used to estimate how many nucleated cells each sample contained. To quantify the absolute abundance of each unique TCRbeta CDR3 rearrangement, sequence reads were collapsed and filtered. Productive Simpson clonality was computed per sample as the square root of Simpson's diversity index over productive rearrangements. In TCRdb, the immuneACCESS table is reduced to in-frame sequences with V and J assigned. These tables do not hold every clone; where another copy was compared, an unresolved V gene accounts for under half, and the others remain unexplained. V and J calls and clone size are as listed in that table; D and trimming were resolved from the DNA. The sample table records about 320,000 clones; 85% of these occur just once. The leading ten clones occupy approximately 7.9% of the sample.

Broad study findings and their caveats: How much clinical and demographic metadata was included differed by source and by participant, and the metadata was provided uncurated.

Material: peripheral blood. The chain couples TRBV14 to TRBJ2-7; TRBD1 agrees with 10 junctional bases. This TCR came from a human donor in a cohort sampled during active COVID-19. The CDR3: CASRGTGDYEQYF. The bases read TGTGCCAGCAGGGGGACAGGGGACTACGAGCAGTACTTC. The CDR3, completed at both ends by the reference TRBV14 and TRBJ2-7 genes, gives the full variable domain EAGVTQFPSHSVIEKGQTVTLRCDPISGHDNLYWYRRVMGKEIKFLLHFVKESKQDESGMPNNRFLAERTGGTYSTLKVQPAELEDSGVYFCASRGTGDYEQYFGPGTRLTVT.